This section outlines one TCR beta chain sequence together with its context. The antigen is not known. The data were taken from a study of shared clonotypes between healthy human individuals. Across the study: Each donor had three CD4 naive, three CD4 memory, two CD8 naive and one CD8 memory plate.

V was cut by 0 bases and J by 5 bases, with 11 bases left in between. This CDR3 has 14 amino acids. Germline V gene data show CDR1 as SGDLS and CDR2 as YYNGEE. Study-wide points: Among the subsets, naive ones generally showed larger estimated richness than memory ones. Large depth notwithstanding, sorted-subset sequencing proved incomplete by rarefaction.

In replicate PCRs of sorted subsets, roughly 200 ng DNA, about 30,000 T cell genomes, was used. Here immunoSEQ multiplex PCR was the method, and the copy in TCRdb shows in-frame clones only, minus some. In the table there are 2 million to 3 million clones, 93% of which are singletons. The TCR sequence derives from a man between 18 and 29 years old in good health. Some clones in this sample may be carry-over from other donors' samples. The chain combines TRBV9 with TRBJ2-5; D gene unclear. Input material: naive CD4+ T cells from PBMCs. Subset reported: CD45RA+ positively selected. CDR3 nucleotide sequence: TGTGCCAGCAGCGTAGTTGATCCTCCGGAGACCCAGTACTTC. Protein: CASSVVDPPETQYF.